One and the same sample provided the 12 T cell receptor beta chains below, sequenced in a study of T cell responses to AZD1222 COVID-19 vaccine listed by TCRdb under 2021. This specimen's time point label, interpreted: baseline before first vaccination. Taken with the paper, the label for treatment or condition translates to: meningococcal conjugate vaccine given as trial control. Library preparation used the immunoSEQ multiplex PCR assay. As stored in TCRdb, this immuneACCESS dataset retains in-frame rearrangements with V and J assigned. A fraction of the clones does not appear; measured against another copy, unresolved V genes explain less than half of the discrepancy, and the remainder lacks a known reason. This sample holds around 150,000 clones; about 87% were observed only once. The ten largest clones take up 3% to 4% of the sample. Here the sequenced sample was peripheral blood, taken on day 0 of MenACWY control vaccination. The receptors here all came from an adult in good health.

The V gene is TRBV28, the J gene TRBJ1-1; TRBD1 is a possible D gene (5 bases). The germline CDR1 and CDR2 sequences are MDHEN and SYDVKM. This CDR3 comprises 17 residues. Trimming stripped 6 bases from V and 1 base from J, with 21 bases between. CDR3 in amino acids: CASSPTPGRVPNTEAFF. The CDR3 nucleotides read TGTGCCAGCAGCCCTACCCCGGGACGGGTTCCGAACACTGAAGCTTTCTTT.

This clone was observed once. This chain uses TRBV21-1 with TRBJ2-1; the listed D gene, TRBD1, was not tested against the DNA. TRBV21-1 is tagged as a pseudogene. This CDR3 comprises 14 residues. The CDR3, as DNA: TGTGCCAGCAGCACTAGGACAGGGGGCAATGAGCAGTTCTTC. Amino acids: CASSTRTGGNEQFF.

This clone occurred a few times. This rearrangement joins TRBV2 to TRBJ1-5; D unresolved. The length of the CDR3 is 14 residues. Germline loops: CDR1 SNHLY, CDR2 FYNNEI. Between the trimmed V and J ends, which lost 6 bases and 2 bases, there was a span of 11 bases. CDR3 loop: CASRPRVGNQPQHF. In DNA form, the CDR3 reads TGTGCCAGCAGGCCGAGGGTTGGCAATCAGCCCCAGCATTTT.

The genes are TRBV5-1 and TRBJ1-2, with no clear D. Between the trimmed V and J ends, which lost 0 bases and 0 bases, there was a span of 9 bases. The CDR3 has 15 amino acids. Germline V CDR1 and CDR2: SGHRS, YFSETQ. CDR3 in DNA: TGCGCCAGCAGCTTGGGGGTGGGAGCTAACTATGGCTACACCTTC. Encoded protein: CASSLGVGANYGYTF.

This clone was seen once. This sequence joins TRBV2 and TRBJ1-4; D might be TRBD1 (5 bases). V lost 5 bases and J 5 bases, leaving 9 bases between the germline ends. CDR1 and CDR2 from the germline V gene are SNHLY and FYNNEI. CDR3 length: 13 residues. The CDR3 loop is CASSWDGNEKLFF. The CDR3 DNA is TGTGCCAGCAGTTGGGACGGGAATGAAAAACTGTTTTTT.

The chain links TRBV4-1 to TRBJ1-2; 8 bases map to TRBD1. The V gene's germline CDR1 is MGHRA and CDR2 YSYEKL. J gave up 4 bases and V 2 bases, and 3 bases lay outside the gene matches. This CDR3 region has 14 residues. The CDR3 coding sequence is TGCGCCAGCAGCCAACCGACAGGGGCCTATGGCTACACCTTC. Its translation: CASSQPTGAYGYTF.

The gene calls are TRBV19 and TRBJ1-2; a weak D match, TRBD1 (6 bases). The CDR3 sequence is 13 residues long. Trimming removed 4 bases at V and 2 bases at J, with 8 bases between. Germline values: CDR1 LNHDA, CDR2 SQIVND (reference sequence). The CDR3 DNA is TGTGCCAGTAGTACAGGGGAGAACTATGGCTACACCTTC. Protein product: CASSTGENYGYTF.

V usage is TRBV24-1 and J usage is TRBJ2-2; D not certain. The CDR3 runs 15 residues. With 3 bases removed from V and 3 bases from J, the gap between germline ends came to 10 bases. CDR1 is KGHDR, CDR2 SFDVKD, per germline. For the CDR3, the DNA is TGTGCCACCAGTGATGCCGGCACCTACACCGGGGAGCTGTTTTTT. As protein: CATSDAGTYTGELFF.

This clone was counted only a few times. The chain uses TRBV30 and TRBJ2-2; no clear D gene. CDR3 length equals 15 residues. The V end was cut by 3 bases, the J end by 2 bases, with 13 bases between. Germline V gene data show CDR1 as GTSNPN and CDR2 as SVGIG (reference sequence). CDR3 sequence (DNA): TGTGCCTGGAGCCCCGGTGGGCCAAACACCGGGGAGCTGTTTTTT. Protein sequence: CAWSPGGPNTGELFF.

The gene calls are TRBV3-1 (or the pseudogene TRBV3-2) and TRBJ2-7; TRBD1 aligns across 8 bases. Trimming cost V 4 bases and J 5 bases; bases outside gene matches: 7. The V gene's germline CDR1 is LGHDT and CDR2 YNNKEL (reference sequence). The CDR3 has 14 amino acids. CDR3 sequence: CASSRGQGAHEQYF. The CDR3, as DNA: TGTGCCAGCAGCCGCGGACAGGGTGCCCACGAGCAGTACTTC.

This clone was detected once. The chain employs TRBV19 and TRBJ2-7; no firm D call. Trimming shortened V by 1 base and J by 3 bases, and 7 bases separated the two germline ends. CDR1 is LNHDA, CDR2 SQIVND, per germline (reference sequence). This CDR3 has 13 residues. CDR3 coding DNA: TGTGCCAGTAGTATAGGTCTTCACTACGAGCAGTACTTC. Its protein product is CASSIGLHYEQYF.

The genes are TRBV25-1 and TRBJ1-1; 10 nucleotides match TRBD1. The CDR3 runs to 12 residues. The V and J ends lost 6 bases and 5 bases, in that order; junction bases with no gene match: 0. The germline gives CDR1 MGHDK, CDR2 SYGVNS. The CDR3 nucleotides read TGTGCCAGCAGGGACAGGGGGACTGAAGCTTTCTTT. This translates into CASRDRGTEAFF.